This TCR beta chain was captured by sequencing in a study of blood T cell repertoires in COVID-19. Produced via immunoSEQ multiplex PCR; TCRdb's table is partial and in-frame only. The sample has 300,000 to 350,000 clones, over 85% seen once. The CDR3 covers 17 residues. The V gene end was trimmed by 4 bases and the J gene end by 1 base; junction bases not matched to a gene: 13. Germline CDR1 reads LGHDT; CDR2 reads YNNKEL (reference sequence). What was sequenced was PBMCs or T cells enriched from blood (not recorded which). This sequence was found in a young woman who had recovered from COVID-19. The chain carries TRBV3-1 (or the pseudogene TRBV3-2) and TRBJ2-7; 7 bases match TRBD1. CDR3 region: CASSPTRGTRESYEQYF. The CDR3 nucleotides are TGTGCCAGCAGCCCAACCAGGGGGACCAGAGAATCCTACGAGCAGTACTTC.